This record concerns one TCR beta chain sequence. Its antigen is not known. The data stem from a study of cytomegalovirus exposure and HLA in healthy donors. Study-level results: TCR beta sequences numbering some 17,000 were associated with HLA alleles at 0.05 false discovery rate in a later analysis.

The PCR used 60 Vbeta and 13 Jbeta primers. TCRdb's table, derived via immunoSEQ multiplex PCR, lists solely in-frame clones and lacks some. The sample has about 100,000 clones, and its top ten clones hold 5% to 6.5%. The CDR3 consists of 12 residues. Looked up from germline, CDR1 is LGHNA and CDR2 is YNFKEQ. Deletions cut 0 bases from V and 13 bases from J, with 10 bases between. The sequenced sample consisted of PBMCs. The TCR originated in a girl aged 10 to 17 in good health and CMV-seropositive. The V call is TRBV4-2, the J call TRBJ2-1; TRBD2 might be the D (7 bases). In DNA form, the CDR3 reads TGTGCCAGCAGCCAAGATGGGGGGGGCCAGTTCTTC. It codes for CASSQDGGGQFF.